The 30 T cell receptor beta chains reported below all come from one sample, sequenced in a study of technical replicates of blood from a few donors. The protocol was immunoSEQ multiplex PCR, while the TCRdb copy is restricted to in-frame clones and leaves out a portion. The sample lists 66,000 or so clones, 97% occurring once. Sequenced: T cells isolated from PBMCs. The origin of the receptors is a human donor in good health.

V and J are TRBV11-3 and TRBJ1-3; D might be TRBD1 (6 bases). CDR1 SGHNT and CDR2 YENEEA come from the germline V gene. Between the trimmed V and J ends, which lost 4 bases and 0 bases, there was a span of 10 bases. This CDR3 has 15 residues. The CDR3 region is CASSYGTHSGNTIYF. CDR3 in DNA: TGTGCCAGCAGCTACGGGACACACTCTGGAAACACCATATATTTT.

V usage is TRBV25-1 and J usage is TRBJ1-4, with 7 bases lining up with TRBD1. Germline CDR1 reads MGHDK; CDR2 reads SYGVNS. The CDR3 sequence is 15 residues long. Losses at the gene ends were 4 bases for V and 5 bases for J; bases not matched to a gene: 7. The CDR3 DNA is TGTGCCAGCAGTGTCCCGGGACAGACGAATGAAAAACTGTTTTTT. Translation gives CASSVPGQTNEKLFF.

For the CDR3, the DNA is TGCGCCAGCAGCCAAGATCCCATCTACGAGCAGTACTTC. As protein: CASSQDPIYEQYF. This chain joins TRBV4-1 and TRBJ2-7, with D hard to call. V lost 0 bases, J lost 3 bases, and 6 bases lay in between. The CDR3 runs 13 residues. Germline lookup yields CDR1 MGHRA and CDR2 YSYEKL.

In nucleotides, the CDR3 is TGTGCCAGCTGCCGGGACAGGGCGAATGAGCAGTTCTTC. Translation gives CASCRDRANEQFF. The gene calls are TRBV18 and TRBJ2-1; the match to TRBD1 covers 9 bases. Germline loops: CDR1 KGHSH, CDR2 LQKENI. The CDR3 totals 13 residues. After removal of 7 bases from V and 7 bases from J, the junction contained 5 bases not matched to a gene.

V usage is TRBV5-6 and J usage is TRBJ2-1; 7 bases are a match to TRBD2. The V and J ends lost 3 bases and 8 bases, in that order; junction bases with no gene match: 5. The CDR3 has 13 residues. Germline V gives CDR1 SGHDT, CDR2 YYEEEE. CDR3 amino acids: CASSWTAGDEQFF. The CDR3 DNA sequence: TGTGCCAGCAGCTGGACCGCGGGAGATGAGCAGTTCTTC.

The chain combines TRBV6-5 with TRBJ2-7; maybe TRBD1 (6 bases). Per germline, CDR1 MNHEY and CDR2 SVGAGI. The CDR3 contains 15 residues. V gave up 0 bases and J gave up 2 bases, with 11 bases separating them. The CDR3 bases are TGTGCCAGCAGTTACTCGGGGGCGACACCCTACGAGCAGTACTTC. Translation gives CASSYSGATPYEQYF.

V is TRBV4-2 and J is TRBJ2-1; 9 bases match TRBD1. The trim removed 1 base at V and 5 bases at J, leaving 9 bases unmatched. This CDR3 is built from 17 residues. Germline V lookup: CDR1 LGHNA, CDR2 YNFKEQ. CDR3 protein: CASSQGQGVTQNNEQFF. CDR3 nucleotides: TGTGCCAGCAGCCAAGGACAGGGGGTTACTCAAAACAATGAGCAGTTCTTC.

The V and J genes are TRBV28 and TRBJ1-2, with D possibly matching TRBD1 (5 bases). Germline CDR1 reads MDHEN; CDR2 reads SYDVKM. Deletions cut 1 base from V and 2 bases from J, with 8 bases between. The CDR3 totals 14 residues. Here the CDR3 DNA reads TGTGCCAGCAGTTTATCAGGGCTAAACTATGGCTACACCTTC. The encoded protein is CASSLSGLNYGYTF.

The chain employs TRBV19 and TRBJ1-2, with 7 bases fitting TRBD1. CDR1 and CDR2 (germline): LNHDA, SQIVND (reference sequence). This CDR3 region has 13 residues. With V trimmed by 4 bases and J by 4 bases, 3 bases remained unmatched. In DNA form, the CDR3 reads TGTGCCAGTAGTACCGGACAGGCCTATGGCTACACCTTC. It codes for CASSTGQAYGYTF.

For the CDR3, the DNA is TGCGCCAGCAGTGGGACTAACCTTCAAGAGACCCAGTACTTC. Encoded protein: CASSGTNLQETQYF. This chain uses TRBV10-1 with TRBJ2-5, with a possible D match to TRBD2 (6 bases). The germline V and J ends were trimmed by 4 bases and 2 bases, with 11 bases remaining between them. This CDR3 region has 14 residues. Per the germline V gene, CDR1 is WNHNN and CDR2 is SYGVQD (reference sequence).

This chain joins TRBV5-4 and TRBJ1-2, with D tentatively TRBD1 (6 bases). The CDR3 has 14 residues. The germline CDR1 and CDR2 sequences are SGHNT and YYREEE (reference sequence). Trimming pared 4 bases from V and 4 bases from J, leaving 14 bases between. Written as DNA, the CDR3 is TGTGCCAGCAGCGTCGTTGGACAGACCTATGGCTACACCTTC. Translated: CASSVVGQTYGYTF.

The chain carries TRBV28 and TRBJ2-1; D might be TRBD1 (6 bases). V dropped 3 bases and J dropped 4 bases, with 13 bases sitting between them. The CDR3 covers 15 residues. The germline V gene has CDR1 MDHEN and CDR2 SYDVKM. This chain's CDR3 is CASSLAGTTYNEQFF. The CDR3 DNA follows: TGTGCCAGCAGTTTGGCCGGGACAACTTACAATGAGCAGTTCTTC.

The gene calls are TRBV29-1 and TRBJ1-1, with 7 bases fitting TRBD1. Per the germline V gene, CDR1 is SQVTM and CDR2 is ANQGSEA. After removal of 2 bases from V and 3 bases from J, the junction contained 3 bases not matched to a gene. CDR3 length: 13 amino acids. CDR3 protein: CSVEQGDDTEAFF. The CDR3 nucleotides read TGCAGCGTTGAACAGGGGGATGACACTGAAGCTTTCTTT.

The chain's CDR3 is CSVWTGGGYTF. CDR3 DNA sequence: TGCAGCGTTTGGACAGGAGGAGGCTACACCTTC. V usage is TRBV29-1 and J usage is TRBJ1-2, with TRBD1 identical over 7 bases. CDR1 and CDR2 (germline): SQVTM, ANQGSEA. This CDR3 has 11 amino acids. Losses at the gene ends were 5 bases for V and 8 bases for J; bases not matched to a gene: 5.

In DNA, the CDR3 is TGTGCCAGTAGTATTCGAAGCGGGGCCTTCTCTGGAAACACCATATATTTT. This sequence encodes CASSIRSGAFSGNTIYF. This sequence joins TRBV19 and TRBJ1-3; D is perhaps TRBD1 (5 bases). Between the trimmed V and J ends, which lost 3 bases and 0 bases, there was a span of 15 bases. The CDR3 spans 17 residues. Germline V CDR1 and CDR2: LNHDA, SQIVND (reference sequence).

This rearrangement joins TRBV30 to TRBJ1-1; D is possibly TRBD1 (5 bases). Trimming left V 3 bases short and J 4 bases short, with 9 bases between. Germline values: CDR1 GTSNPN, CDR2 SVGIG (reference sequence). The length of the CDR3 is 12 residues. The DNA of the CDR3 is TGTGCCTGGAGAACAGGTTTCACTGAAGCTTTCTTT. It codes for CAWRTGFTEAFF.

The J gene is TRBJ2-1, the V gene TRBV28; D not resolved. The germline V gene has CDR1 MDHEN and CDR2 SYDVKM. The CDR3 covers 12 residues. V lost 4 bases and J 4 bases, leaving 5 bases between the germline ends. CDR3 DNA: TGTGCCAGCAGTTCTGAGTACAATGAGCAGTTCTTC. Its translation: CASSSEYNEQFF.

The V call is TRBV28, the J call TRBJ2-6; possible D gene TRBD1, 6 bases. CDR1 is MDHEN and CDR2 is SYDVKM in the germline V gene. V dropped 8 bases and J dropped 0 bases, with 17 bases sitting between them. The CDR3 consists of 17 residues. CDR3: CASVTGSSNSGANVLTF. The CDR3 bases are TGTGCCAGCGTAACAGGGTCATCGAACTCTGGGGCCAACGTCCTGACTTTC.

This chain uses TRBV18 with TRBJ2-7; D is perhaps TRBD1 (6 bases). With 6 bases removed from V and 1 base from J, the gap between germline ends came to 16 bases. CDR3 length: 15 residues. Germline V gene sequence: CDR1 KGHSH, CDR2 LQKENI. The CDR3 protein is CASSPGQFASYEQYF. CDR3 sequence (DNA): TGTGCCAGCTCTCCAGGACAGTTTGCATCCTACGAGCAGTACTTC.

This clone was counted a single time. The chain carries TRBV6-4 and TRBJ2-1; 11 bases are shared with TRBD2. Unmatched junction bases numbered 13, after V lost 2 bases and J lost 4 bases. CDR3 length equals 19 residues. Germline V lookup: CDR1 MRHNA, CDR2 SNTAGT. This CDR3 is CASSDRYGGLADPYNEQFF. The DNA for the CDR3 is TGTGCCAGCAGTGACAGATACGGGGGACTAGCGGACCCATACAATGAGCAGTTCTTC.

The chain joins TRBV11-3 to TRBJ2-1, with TRBD2 identical over 7 bases. V trimming: 5 bases; J trimming: 3 bases; junction bases outside the gene matches: 13. Germline CDR1 is SGHNT and CDR2 is YENEEA. The CDR3 is 17 residues long. DNA for the CDR3: TGTGCCAGCAGCCTACGGGGAGGGAATAGCGTCTACAATGAGCAGTTCTTC. This gives the protein CASSLRGGNSVYNEQFF. Using reference TRBV11-3 and TRBJ2-1 for the parts outside the CDR3, the full variable domain is EAGVVQSPRYKIIEKKQPVAFWCNPISGHNTLYWYLQNLGQGPELLIRYENEEAVDDSQLPKDRFSAERLKGVDSTLKIQPAELGDSAVYLCASSLRGGNSVYNEQFFGPGTRLTVL.

A remark on this clone: This same CDR3 is encoded by further DNA sequences in the sample. The V gene is TRBV7-6, the J gene TRBJ1-2; D ambiguous. The germline CDR1 and CDR2 sequences are SGHVS and FNYEAQ. V lost 3 bases and J 4 bases, leaving 9 bases between the germline ends. The CDR3 has 13 residues. This chain's CDR3 is CASSFPGGYGYTF. In DNA, the CDR3 is TGTGCCAGCAGCTTTCCGGGAGGCTATGGCTACACCTTC.

This chain links TRBV5-4 with TRBJ2-1; 7 nucleotides agree with TRBD2. V lost 4 bases to trimming and J lost 7 bases; unmatched junction nucleotides: 11. The CDR3 runs 15 residues. The germline V gene has CDR1 SGHNT and CDR2 YYREEE (reference sequence). The CDR3 sequence is CASSTGLVDVNEQFF. The CDR3 DNA sequence: TGTGCCAGCAGCACAGGACTAGTCGATGTAAATGAGCAGTTCTTC.

The rearrangement links TRBV4-2 to TRBJ2-7; TRBD2 agrees at 8 bases. V gave up 1 base and J gave up 3 bases; unmatched junction bases: 5. CDR1 and CDR2 (germline): LGHNA, YNFKEQ. This CDR3 is 15 amino acids long. The CDR3 nucleotides are TGTGCCAGCAGCCAAGTGGACACTAGCGGCTACGAGCAGTACTTC. It specifies CASSQVDTSGYEQYF.

The chain links TRBV10-1 to TRBJ1-2, with D possibly TRBD1 on 6 matching bases. The CDR3 extends over 13 amino acids. Germline CDR1 WNHNN, CDR2 SYGVQD (reference sequence). V lost 8 bases and J 2 bases, leaving 12 bases between the germline ends. The CDR3 protein is CASGTTGNYGYTF. The CDR3 DNA follows: TGCGCCAGCGGGACAACAGGGAACTATGGCTACACCTTC.

This rearrangement joins TRBV25-1 to TRBJ1-2, with a tentative D call TRBD1 (5 bases). From germline, CDR1 is MGHDK and CDR2 SYGVNS. The CDR3 runs to 12 residues. V gave up 6 bases and J gave up 4 bases, with 9 bases separating them. Written as DNA, the CDR3 is TGTGCCAGCAGGGGACTGGTCTATGGCTACACCTTC. This codes for CASRGLVYGYTF.

V usage is TRBV5-5 and J usage is TRBJ1-3, with a tentative D call TRBD1 (6 bases). V was cut by 0 bases and J by 1 base, with 11 bases left in between. Germline values: CDR1 SGHKS, CDR2 YYEKEE (reference sequence). The CDR3 runs to 16 residues. CDR3: CASSLAPGVSGNTIYF. The CDR3 DNA sequence: TGTGCCAGCAGCTTGGCCCCAGGGGTGTCTGGAAACACCATATATTTT.

The CDR3: CASSLRAGSSGYTF. The CDR3, as DNA: TGTGCCAGCAGCTTAAGGGCGGGGTCTAGCGGCTACACCTTC. This chain uses TRBV7-9 with TRBJ1-2; no definite D call. CDR1 SEHNR and CDR2 FQNEAQ come from the germline V gene (reference sequence). The CDR3 spans 14 residues. V dropped 2 bases and J dropped 8 bases, with 15 bases sitting between them. Using reference TRBV7-9 and TRBJ1-2 for the parts outside the CDR3, the full variable domain is DTGVSQNPRHKITKRGQNVTFRCDPISEHNRLYWYRQTLGQGPEFLTYFQNEAQLEKSRLLSDRFSAERPKGSFSTLEIQRTEQGDSAMYLCASSLRAGSSGYTFGSGTRLTVV.

Written as DNA, the CDR3 is TGTGCCAGCAGCTCGACAGGGGTAGGAAACACCATATATTTT. It specifies CASSSTGVGNTIYF. The chain carries TRBV5-4 and TRBJ1-3; TRBD1 agrees at 8 bases. This CDR3 contains 14 residues. CDR1 is SGHNT and CDR2 is YYREEE in the germline V gene (reference sequence). J was trimmed by 4 bases and V by 3 bases; bases with no gene match: 3.

The rearrangement joins TRBV7-6 to TRBJ2-7; 7 bases align to TRBD1. Germline loops: CDR1 SGHVS, CDR2 FNYEAQ. The ends lost 1 base at V and 0 bases at J; junction bases unmatched: 0. The length of the CDR3 is 14 residues. The CDR3 here is CASSLGDSSYEQYF. DNA of the CDR3: TGTGCCAGCAGCTTAGGGGACAGCTCCTACGAGCAGTACTTC.